These 10 T cell receptor beta chains were sequenced from one sample in a study of CD8+ T cells in alopecia areata. Following RNA extraction, reverse transcription yielded cDNA that acted as the sequencing template. Repertoires were generated with immunoSEQ multiplex PCR, while TCRdb's copy carries only in-frame clones and drops some. This table holds fewer than 350,000 clones, roughly 60% found once. Treatment described: oral pan-JAK inhibitor, 5-10 mg twice daily. Sample: CD4+ T cells sorted from blood, taken at week 24, from a patient treated with tofacitinib. All receptors derive from a human donor with alopecia areata.

V is TRBV5-6 and J is TRBJ1-3; D is possibly TRBD1 (6 bases). The V end was cut by 4 bases, the J end by 10 bases, with 15 bases between. From germline, CDR1 is SGHDT and CDR2 YYEEEE. The CDR3 has 13 amino acids. The CDR3 DNA is TGTGCCAGCAGCCACTCTAACAGGGCAACCATATATTTT. This sequence encodes CASSHSNRATIYF.

CDR3 protein: CSVEDFGGAETQYF. CDR3 bases: TGCAGCGTTGAAGATTTTGGGGGCGCGGAGACCCAGTACTTC. The chain is built from TRBV29-1 and TRBJ2-5; possibly TRBD1 for D (6 bases). From germline, CDR1 is SQVTM and CDR2 ANQGSEA. The CDR3 is 14 amino acids. Trimming pared 0 bases from V and 5 bases from J, leaving 13 bases between.

The chain is built from TRBV15 and TRBJ1-5, with D maybe TRBD1 (5 bases). The CDR3 runs to 13 residues. Germline V gene data show CDR1 as LNHNV and CDR2 as YYDKDF (reference sequence). Trimming took off 3 bases at V and 6 bases at J, with 9 bases between the two ends. DNA of the CDR3: TGTGCCACCAGCAGCGAACAGGTTCAGCCCCAGCATTTT. Encoded protein: CATSSEQVQPQHF.

With respect to this clone: Other DNA variants within this sample encode the same CDR3. J is TRBJ2-5 and V is TRBV2; D ambiguous. Between the trimmed V and J ends, which lost 4 bases and 2 bases, there was a span of 8 bases. This CDR3 spans 13 amino acids. Germline assignment: CDR1 SNHLY and CDR2 FYNNEI. In DNA form, the CDR3 reads TGTGCCAGCAGTGCCGGCCGACAAGAGACCCAGTACTTC. Amino acid sequence: CASSAGRQETQYF.

V usage is TRBV14 and J usage is TRBJ2-7; D ambiguous. In germline, CDR1 is SGHDN, CDR2 FVKESK. Trimming took 4 bases from V and 6 from J, leaving 10 bases between them. The CDR3 has 12 amino acids. In DNA, the CDR3 is TGTGCCAGCAGCCGCCGGACCGGCGAGCAGTACTTC. Translation: CASSRRTGEQYF.

V and J are TRBV18 and TRBJ2-7; maybe TRBD1 (5 bases). CDR3 size: 14 residues. Germline V CDR1 and CDR2: KGHSH, LQKENI. The V end lost 2 bases, the J end lost 4 bases, and 12 bases lay between the germline ends. The CDR3, as DNA: TGTGCCAGCTCACCATTCAGGGAAGAGTACGAGCAGTACTTC. Protein: CASSPFREEYEQYF.

J is TRBJ1-2 and V is TRBV5-6, with TRBD1 identical over 7 bases. The V and J ends lost 0 bases and 8 bases, in that order; junction bases with no gene match: 7. Germline assignment: CDR1 SGHDT and CDR2 YYEEEE. There are 14 residues in the CDR3. CDR3 DNA: TGTGCCAGCAGCTTGGAACAGGGGCGAGGGGGCTACACCTTC. Protein: CASSLEQGRGGYTF.

The chain recombines TRBV30 with TRBJ1-2; 8 positions agree with TRBD1. Trimming removed 4 bases from V and 8 bases from J; junction bases left unmatched: 9. The CDR3 covers 13 residues. Germline values: CDR1 GTSNPN, CDR2 SVGIG (reference sequence). This chain's CDR3 is CAWTTLTGDGYTF. In DNA, the CDR3 is TGTGCCTGGACCACCCTGACAGGGGACGGCTACACCTTC.

The J gene is TRBJ1-2, the V gene TRBV7-2; no firm D call. The CDR3 sequence is 14 residues long. From germline, CDR1 is SGHTA and CDR2 FQGNSA. V was clipped by 1 base and J by 5 bases, with 11 bases between them. The CDR3 DNA follows: TGTGCCAGCAGCTTAGAATCCGGACTGTATGGCTACACCTTC. As protein: CASSLESGLYGYTF.

CDR3 amino acids: CASGLKGRTDTQYF. CDR3 DNA sequence: TGTGCCAGCGGATTGAAGGGGCGGACAGATACGCAGTATTTT. V is TRBV9 and J is TRBJ2-3; D might be TRBD1 (5 bases). There are 14 residues in the CDR3. CDR1 is SGDLS, CDR2 YYNGEE, per germline. V gave up 7 bases and J gave up 3 bases, with 15 bases separating them.